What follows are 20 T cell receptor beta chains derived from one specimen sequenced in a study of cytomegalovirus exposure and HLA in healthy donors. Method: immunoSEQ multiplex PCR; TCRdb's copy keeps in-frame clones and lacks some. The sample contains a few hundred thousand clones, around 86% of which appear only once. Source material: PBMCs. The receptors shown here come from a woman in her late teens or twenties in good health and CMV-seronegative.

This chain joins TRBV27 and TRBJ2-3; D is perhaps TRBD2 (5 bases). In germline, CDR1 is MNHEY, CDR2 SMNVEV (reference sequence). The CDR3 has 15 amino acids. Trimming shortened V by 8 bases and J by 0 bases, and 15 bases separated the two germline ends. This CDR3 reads CASARGQRSTDTQYF. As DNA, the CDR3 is TGTGCCAGCGCCCGAGGGCAGCGCAGCACAGATACGCAGTATTTT.

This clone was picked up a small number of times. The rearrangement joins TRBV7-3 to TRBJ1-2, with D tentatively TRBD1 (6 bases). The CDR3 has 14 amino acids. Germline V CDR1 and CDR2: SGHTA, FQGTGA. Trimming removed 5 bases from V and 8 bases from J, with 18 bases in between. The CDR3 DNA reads TGTGCCAGCAGCGAAACCGCGGACAGTCGCGGCTACACCTTC. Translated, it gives CASSETADSRGYTF. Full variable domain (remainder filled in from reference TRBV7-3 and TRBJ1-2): GAGVSQTPSNKVTEKGKYVELRCDPISGHTALYWYRQSLGQGPEFLIYFQGTGAADDSGLPNDRFFAVRPEGSVSTLKIQRTERGDSAVYLCASSETADSRGYTFGSGTRLTVV.

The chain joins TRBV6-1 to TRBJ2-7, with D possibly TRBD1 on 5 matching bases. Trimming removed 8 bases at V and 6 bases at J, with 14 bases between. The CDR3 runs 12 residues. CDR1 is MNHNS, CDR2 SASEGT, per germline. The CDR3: CASGRVEFEQYF. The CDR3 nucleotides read TGTGCCAGCGGCAGGGTGGAATTCGAGCAGTACTTC.

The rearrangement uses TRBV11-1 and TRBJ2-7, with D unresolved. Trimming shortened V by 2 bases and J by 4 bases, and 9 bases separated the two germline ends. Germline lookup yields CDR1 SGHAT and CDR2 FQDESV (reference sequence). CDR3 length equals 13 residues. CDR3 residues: CASSLSLGYEQYF. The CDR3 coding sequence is TGTGCCAGCAGCTTATCCCTCGGGTACGAGCAGTACTTC. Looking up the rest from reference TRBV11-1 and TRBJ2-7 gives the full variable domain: EAEVAQSPRYKITEKSQAVAFWCDPISGHATLYWYRQILGQGPELLVQFQDESVVDDSQLPKDRFSAERLKGVDSTLKIQPAELGDSAMYLCASSLSLGYEQYFGPGTRLTVT.

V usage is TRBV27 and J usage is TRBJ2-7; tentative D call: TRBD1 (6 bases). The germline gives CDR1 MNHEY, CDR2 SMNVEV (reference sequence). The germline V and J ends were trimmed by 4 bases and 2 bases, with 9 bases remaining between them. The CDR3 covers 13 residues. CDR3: CASSYGQTYEQYF. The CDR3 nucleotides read TGTGCCAGCAGTTACGGACAGACCTACGAGCAGTACTTC.

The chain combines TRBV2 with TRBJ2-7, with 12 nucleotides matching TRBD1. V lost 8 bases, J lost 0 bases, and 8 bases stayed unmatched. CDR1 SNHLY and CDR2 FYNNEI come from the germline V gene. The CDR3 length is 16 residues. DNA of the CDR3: TGTGCCAGCCGGGACAGGGGGCCGTTAAGCTCCTACGAGCAGTACTTC. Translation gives CASRDRGPLSSYEQYF.

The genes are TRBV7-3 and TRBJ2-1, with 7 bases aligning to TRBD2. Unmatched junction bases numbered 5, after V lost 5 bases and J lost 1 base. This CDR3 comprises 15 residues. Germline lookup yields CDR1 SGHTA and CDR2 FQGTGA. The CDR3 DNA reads TGTGCCAGCAGCCTGTCTAGCGGTTCCTACAATGAGCAGTTCTTC. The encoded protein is CASSLSSGSYNEQFF.

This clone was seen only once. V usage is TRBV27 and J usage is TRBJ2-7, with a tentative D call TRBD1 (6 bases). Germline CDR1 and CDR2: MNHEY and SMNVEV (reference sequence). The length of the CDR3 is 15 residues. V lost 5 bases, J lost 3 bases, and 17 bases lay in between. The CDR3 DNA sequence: TGTGCCAGCAGTCTGGGTCAGGGGCCCTACTACGAGCAGTACTTC. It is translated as CASSLGQGPYYEQYF.

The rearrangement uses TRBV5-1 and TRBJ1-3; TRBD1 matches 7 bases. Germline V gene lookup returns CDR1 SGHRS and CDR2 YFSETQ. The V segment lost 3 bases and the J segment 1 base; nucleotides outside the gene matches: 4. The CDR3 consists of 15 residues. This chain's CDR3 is CASSSQGGSGNTIYF. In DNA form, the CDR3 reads TGCGCCAGCAGCTCCCAGGGGGGTTCTGGAAACACCATATATTTT.

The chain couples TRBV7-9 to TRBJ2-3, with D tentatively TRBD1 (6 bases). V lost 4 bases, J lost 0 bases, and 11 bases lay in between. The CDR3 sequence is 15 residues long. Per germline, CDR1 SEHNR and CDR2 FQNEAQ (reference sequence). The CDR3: CASSSGTFSTDTQYF. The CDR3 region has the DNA TGTGCCAGCAGCTCCGGGACATTTAGCACAGATACGCAGTATTTT.

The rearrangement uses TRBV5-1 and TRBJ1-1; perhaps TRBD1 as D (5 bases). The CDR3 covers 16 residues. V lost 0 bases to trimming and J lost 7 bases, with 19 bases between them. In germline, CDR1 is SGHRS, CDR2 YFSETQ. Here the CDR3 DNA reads TGCGCCAGCAGCTTGGGGTGGGGGGACTTCAGGTTTGAAGCTTTCTTT. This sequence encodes CASSLGWGDFRFEAFF.

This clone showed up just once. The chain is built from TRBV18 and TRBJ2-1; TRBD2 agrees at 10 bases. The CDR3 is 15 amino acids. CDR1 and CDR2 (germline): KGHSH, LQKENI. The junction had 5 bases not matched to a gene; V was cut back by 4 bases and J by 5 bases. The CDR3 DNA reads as TGTGCCAGCTCACTTGGACTAGCGGAGAACAATGAGCAGTTCTTC. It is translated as CASSLGLAENNEQFF.

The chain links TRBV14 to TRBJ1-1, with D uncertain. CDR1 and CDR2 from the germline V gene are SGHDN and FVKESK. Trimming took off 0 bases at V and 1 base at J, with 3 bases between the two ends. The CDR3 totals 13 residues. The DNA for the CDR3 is TGTGCCAGCAGCCAAGACTGGAACACTGAAGCTTTCTTT. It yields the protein CASSQDWNTEAFF.

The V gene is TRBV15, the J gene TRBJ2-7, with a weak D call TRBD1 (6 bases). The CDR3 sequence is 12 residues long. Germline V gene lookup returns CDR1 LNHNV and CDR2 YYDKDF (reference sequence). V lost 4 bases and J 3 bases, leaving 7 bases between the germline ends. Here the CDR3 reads CATSKQGYEQYF. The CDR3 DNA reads TGTGCCACCAGCAAACAGGGCTACGAGCAGTACTTC.

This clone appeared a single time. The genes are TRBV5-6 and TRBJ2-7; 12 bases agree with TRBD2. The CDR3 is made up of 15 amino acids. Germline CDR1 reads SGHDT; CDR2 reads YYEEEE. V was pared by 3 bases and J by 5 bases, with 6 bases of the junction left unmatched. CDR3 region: CASSWTSGIGNEQYF. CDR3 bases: TGTGCCAGCAGCTGGACTAGCGGGATAGGGAACGAGCAGTACTTC.

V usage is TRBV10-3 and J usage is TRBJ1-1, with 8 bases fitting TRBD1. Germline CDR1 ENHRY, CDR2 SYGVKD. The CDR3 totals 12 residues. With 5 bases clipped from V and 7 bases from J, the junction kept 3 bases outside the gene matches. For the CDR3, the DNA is TGTGCCATCAGTCCAGGACAGGGTGAAGCTTTCTTT. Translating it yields CAISPGQGEAFF.

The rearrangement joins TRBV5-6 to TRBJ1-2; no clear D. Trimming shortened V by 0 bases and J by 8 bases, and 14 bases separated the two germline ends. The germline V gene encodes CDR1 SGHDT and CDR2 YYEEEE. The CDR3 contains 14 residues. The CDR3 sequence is CASSLGASLEGYTF. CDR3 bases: TGTGCCAGCAGCTTGGGGGCCTCACTGGAAGGCTACACCTTC. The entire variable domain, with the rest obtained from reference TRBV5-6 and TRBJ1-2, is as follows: DAGVTQSPTHLIKTRGQQVTLRCSPKSGHDTVSWYQQALGQGPQFIFQYYEEEERQRGNFPDRFSGHQFPNYSSELNVNALLLGDSALYLCASSLGASLEGYTFGSGTRLTVV.

CDR3 nucleotide sequence: TGTGCCAGCAGCTTGGGATTCCAGGGGGCGCGGGGCTACACCTTC. This gives the protein CASSLGFQGARGYTF. The chain employs TRBV5-4 and TRBJ1-2, with 8 bases identical to TRBD1. The trim removed 0 bases at V and 8 bases at J, leaving 9 bases unmatched. Germline CDR1 and CDR2: SGHNT and YYREEE (reference sequence). This CDR3 has 15 amino acids.

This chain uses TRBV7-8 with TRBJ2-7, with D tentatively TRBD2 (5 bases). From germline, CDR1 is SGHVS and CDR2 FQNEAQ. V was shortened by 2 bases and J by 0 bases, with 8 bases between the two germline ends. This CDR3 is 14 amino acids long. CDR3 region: CASSLSSGSYEQYF. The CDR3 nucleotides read TGTGCCAGCAGCTTATCGAGCGGCTCCTACGAGCAGTACTTC.

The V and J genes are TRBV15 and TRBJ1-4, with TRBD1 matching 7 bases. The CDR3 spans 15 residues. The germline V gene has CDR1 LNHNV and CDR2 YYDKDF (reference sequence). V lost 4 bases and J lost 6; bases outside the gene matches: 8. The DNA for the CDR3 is TGTGCCACCAGCAACAGGGGAGCGGTCGATGAAAAACTGTTTTTT. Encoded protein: CATSNRGAVDEKLFF.